A selection of T cell receptor beta chains follows, all from one sample in a study of control samples from healthy donors and cancer patients. TCRdb's table, derived via immunoSEQ multiplex PCR, lists solely in-frame clones and lacks some. The table records about 130,000 clones, about 90% of them present only once. The sample comprised blood. Every receptor here comes from a young man in good health. Each CDR3 is given with its conserved first and last residue. A D gene is named only where the DNA matches it firmly. Expanded clones are given a class, and other clones once, few, many or no size at all.

TRBD1	.	TRBV6-5	TRBJ1-1	TGTGCCACCGCGGGACAGGGAGGGACTGAAGCTTTCTTT	CATAGQGGTEAFF
.	.	TRBV6-5	TRBJ2-6	TGTGCCAGCAGTTACCCTGGGGCCAACGTCCTGACTTTC	CASSYPGANVLTF
TRBD2	.	TRBV7-2	TRBJ2-7	TGTGCCAGCAGCGCGACTAGCGGGAGGGCCTACGAGCAGTACTTC	CASSATSGRAYEQYF
.	.	TRBV20-1	TRBJ1-2	TGCAGTGCTAGTATCTCCCCTAACTATGGCTACACCTTC	CSASISPNYGYTF
.	once	TRBV7-9	TRBJ2-3	TGTGCCAGCAGCCCGCCGGGACCGAGAGATACGCAGTATTTT	CASSPPGPRDTQYF
.	.	TRBV3-1/TRBV3-2	TRBJ2-7	TGTGCCAGCAGCGAATTCTCCTACGAGCAGTACTTC	CASSEFSYEQYF
TRBD1	.	TRBV13	TRBJ1-4	TGTGCCAGCTCATTTGGAGGGGGCGCGGCTGAAAAACTGTTTTTT	CASSFGGGAAEKLFF
.	.	TRBV9	TRBJ2-1	TGTGCCAGCAGCGTAGCGGGCCGAAGGAATGAGCAGTTCTTC	CASSVAGRRNEQFF
.	.	TRBV19	TRBJ2-6	TGTGCCAGTAGTTCCGGGTCAGCTCCTACCTGGGGGGCCAACGTCCTGACTTTC	CASSSGSAPTWGANVLTF
.	.	TRBV19	TRBJ1-1	TGTGCCAGTAGTATAGGTGGCAGTCTCAACACTGAAGCTTTCTTT	CASSIGGSLNTEAFF
.	.	TRBV27	TRBJ2-7	TGTGCCAGCAGTCCTACCGCGGGCAAATACTACGAGCAGTACTTC	CASSPTAGKYYEQYF
.	.	TRBV6-6	TRBJ2-2	TGTGCCAGCAGTTACTCATCCGGGACCGGCACCGGGGAGCTGTTTTTT	CASSYSSGTGTGELFF
.	once	TRBV4-3	TRBJ2-1	TGCGCCAGCAGCCAACAATCAGGGGACGGTGTTGCCTACAATGAGCAGTTCTTC	CASSQQSGDGVAYNEQFF
TRBD1	.	TRBV11-3	TRBJ1-1	TGTGCCAGCAGCCCAGGGACAGGGCCGAACACTGAAGCTTTCTTT	CASSPGTGPNTEAFF
TRBD1	.	TRBV12-3/TRBV12-4	TRBJ2-1	TGTGCCAGCAGCCACCAGGACAGGGCTAAGTTCTTC	CASSHQDRAKFF
TRBD1	.	TRBV19	TRBJ2-7	TGTGCCAGTAGTAGGACAGGGGGTGGAGAGCAGTACTTC	CASSRTGGGEQYF
.	.	TRBV19	TRBJ1-5	TGTGCCAGTAGCCCGCGAGGGGCCGTAAATCAGCCCCAGCATTTT	CASSPRGAVNQPQHF
.	once	TRBV29-1	TRBJ1-2	TGCAGCGTTCTTCGGGACGGCGACTATGGCTACACCTTC	CSVLRDGDYGYTF
.	.	TRBV5-6	TRBJ2-2	TGTGCCAGCAGCTTGAGACAGACGGGCACCGGGGAGCTGTTTTTT	CASSLRQTGTGELFF
.	.	TRBV14	TRBJ1-2	TGTGCCAGCAGCCAAGATCGAGGGATAGGTGGCTACACCTTC	CASSQDRGIGGYTF
TRBD1	.	TRBV29-1	TRBJ2-7	TGCAGCGTCCGGGACAGGGAGAAGGGCGAGCAGTACTTC	CSVRDREKGEQYF
.	.	TRBV5-1	TRBJ1-4	TGCGCCAGCAGCTTGGAGCAGAATGAAAAACTGTTTTTT	CASSLEQNEKLFF
.	.	TRBV27	TRBJ1-5	TGTGCCAGCAGCTTTATCCGGGACGTCCGTAGGAATCAGCCCCAGCATTTT	CASSFIRDVRRNQPQHF
TRBD2	.	TRBV2	TRBJ2-6	TGTGCCATAAGGACTAGCGGGAGCTCTGGGGCCAACGTCCTGACTTTC	CAIRTSGSSGANVLTF
.	.	TRBV30	TRBJ2-1	TGTGCCTGGAGTGGGCGGGCTGAGCAGTTCTTC	CAWSGRAEQFF
TRBD2	.	TRBV11-2	TRBJ2-5	TGTGCCAGCAGCTTACTAAGACTAGCGGGAGGAGAGACCCAGTACTTC	CASSLLRLAGGETQYF
.	few	TRBV6-6	TRBJ2-1	TGTGCCAGCAGTTACGGGGACTCATGGAACAATGAGCAGTTCTTC	CASSYGDSWNNEQFF
.	.	TRBV6-5	TRBJ1-4	TGTGCCAGCAGTTACTCGTCGGGGGCAACTAATGAAAAACTGTTTTTT	CASSYSSGATNEKLFF
.	.	TRBV5-1	TRBJ1-2	TGCGCCAGCAGCAGGGACGGTCCGGAGGTTGCTGGCTACACCTTC	CASSRDGPEVAGYTF
.	.	TRBV12-3/TRBV12-4	TRBJ2-7	TGTGCCAGCAGTCGGCCCCAGTCCTACGAGCAGTACTTC	CASSRPQSYEQYF
.	few	TRBV7-3	TRBJ2-7	TGTGCCAGCAGCTCCAGTCCCTACTACGAGCAGTACTTC	CASSSSPYYEQYF
.	.	TRBV7-9	TRBJ2-1	TGTGCCAGCAGCTCGCGGGACTTGCCCTACAATGAGCAGTTCTTC	CASSSRDLPYNEQFF
.	once	TRBV18	TRBJ2-7	TGTGCCAGCTCACCCGGACAGATTTACGAGCAGTACTTC	CASSPGQIYEQYF
.	medium-sized	TRBV15	TRBJ2-7	TGTGCCACCAACCAGGGCGGCTCAGACTACGAGCAGTACTTC	CATNQGGSDYEQYF
.	.	TRBV5-1	TRBJ1-1	TGCGCCAGCAGGTGGGACATAACTGAAGCTTTCTTT	CASRWDITEAFF
.	.	TRBV7-8	TRBJ1-1	TGTGCCAGCAGCTTAAGCACTGAAGCTTTCTTT	CASSLSTEAFF
TRBD2	.	TRBV30	TRBJ2-5	TGTGCCTGGAGTTCTCCGGGACTAGCTCAAGAGACCCAGTACTTC	CAWSSPGLAQETQYF
.	.	TRBV6-1	TRBJ1-3	TGTGCCAGCAGTGAATTCCCCCCACCGAGCTCTGGAAACACCATATATTTT	CASSEFPPPSSGNTIYF
TRBD1	.	TRBV6-5	TRBJ2-1	TGTGCCAGCAGCTCCCCGGGACAGTACAATGAGCAGTTCTTC	CASSSPGQYNEQFF
TRBD2	.	TRBV6-6	TRBJ2-1	TGTGCCAGCAGTTCGACTAGCGGGAGTACGTATGAGCAGTTCTTC	CASSSTSGSTYEQFF
.	.	TRBV28	TRBJ2-3	TGTGCCAGCAGTTTAACGGGGACCCACACAGATACGCAGTATTTT	CASSLTGTHTDTQYF
TRBD2	once	TRBV9	TRBJ2-2	TGTGCCAGCAGCTCAGGACTAGCGGGATTAAACACCGGGGAGCTGTTTTTT	CASSSGLAGLNTGELFF
.	.	TRBV10-3	TRBJ1-4	TGTGCCATCGCCCAGGGGCCTGCAACTAATGAAAAACTGTTTTTT	CAIAQGPATNEKLFF
TRBD1	.	TRBV7-9	TRBJ1-4	TGTGCCAGCGGGATAGGACAGGGGGCGGAAAAACTGTTTTTT	CASGIGQGAEKLFF
TRBD1	.	TRBV7-3	TRBJ1-1	TGTGCCAGCAGGTACCACCCCCCACACAGGGGCCGAAACACTGAAGCTTTCTTT	CASRYHPPHRGRNTEAFF
.	.	TRBV10-3	TRBJ2-2	TGTGCCATCAGTGTAAGCGGAGCGAACACCGGGGAGCTGTTTTTT	CAISVSGANTGELFF
TRBD2	.	TRBV9	TRBJ2-7	TGTGCCAGCAGCGCACTAGCGGGAGGGCGCGGGGACGAGCAGTACTTC	CASSALAGGRGDEQYF